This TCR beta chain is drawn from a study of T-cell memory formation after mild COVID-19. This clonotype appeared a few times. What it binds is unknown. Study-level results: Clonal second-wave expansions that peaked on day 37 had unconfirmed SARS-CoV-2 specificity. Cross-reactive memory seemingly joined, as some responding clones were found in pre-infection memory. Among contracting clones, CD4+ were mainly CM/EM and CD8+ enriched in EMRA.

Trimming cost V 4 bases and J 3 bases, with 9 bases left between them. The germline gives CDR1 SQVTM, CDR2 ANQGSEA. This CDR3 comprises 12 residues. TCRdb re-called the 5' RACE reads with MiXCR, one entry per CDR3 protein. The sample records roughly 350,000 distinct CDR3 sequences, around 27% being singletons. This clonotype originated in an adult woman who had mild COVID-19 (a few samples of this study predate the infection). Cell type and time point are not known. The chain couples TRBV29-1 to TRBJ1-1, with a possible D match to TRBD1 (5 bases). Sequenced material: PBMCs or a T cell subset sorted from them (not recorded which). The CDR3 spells CSVAGIYTEAFF. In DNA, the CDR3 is TGCAGCGTTGCAGGGATTTACACTGAAGCTTTCTTT.